The 22 T cell receptor beta chains below were found in one sample sequenced in a study of identical twins (dated by TCRdb to the mid-2010s). To prepare the library, 5' RACE was applied. Sequencing instrument: Illumina HiSeq 2000. TCRdb itself trimmed the public reads at Q25 with fastp, ran MiXCR and retained productive beta chains. Each entry merges the rows of one CDR3 protein and shows their most common DNA and genes. The sample table shows more than 1.5 million distinct CDR3 sequences, and less than 35% are seen once. Around 0.3% of the sample is held by the ten biggest clonotypes. The sample consisted of cord blood. The receptors stem from a newborn girl in good health.

The chain carries TRBV6-5 and TRBJ2-1; TRBD1 aligns across 8 bases. The DNA end is more similar to TRBJ2-7, so the J call may be wrong. The CDR3 contains 15 residues. Germline-derived CDR1 and CDR2 are MNHEY and SVGAGI. The CDR3 loop is CASSPPGGGYNEQYF. The CDR3 DNA reads TGTGCCAGCAGTCCCCCAGGGGGCGGCTACAATGAGCAGTACTTC.

This clonotype has ten or more counts. The chain joins TRBV5-1 to TRBJ1-2; D call uncertain. Trimming pared 4 bases from V and 0 bases from J, leaving 10 bases between. The CDR3 is 14 residues long. From germline, CDR1 is SGHRS and CDR2 YFSETQ. The CDR3 nucleotides read TGCGCCAGCAGCCCCGGGATCACTAACTATGGCTACACCTTC. It specifies CASSPGITNYGYTF.

The table lists this clonotype with many counts. The chain uses TRBV13 and TRBJ1-1; D unclear. CDR1 PRHDT and CDR2 FYEKMQ come from the germline V gene (reference sequence). V lost 3 bases and J lost 3, with 5 bases in between. The CDR3 is 12 amino acids. The CDR3 DNA sequence: TGTGCCAGCAGCTTTGAAGACACTGAAGCTTTCTTT. This encodes CASSFEDTEAFF.

The gene calls are TRBV5-1 and TRBJ2-1; TRBD1 matches at 7 bases. The CDR3 length is 15 residues. Germline values: CDR1 SGHRS, CDR2 YFSETQ. V shed 0 bases, J shed 6 bases, and the junction held 6 bases outside the gene matches. CDR3 residues: CASSLDRGNINEQFF. CDR3 nucleotides: TGCGCCAGCAGCTTGGACAGGGGAAATATCAATGAGCAGTTCTTC. The full variable domain, in which reference TRBV5-1 and TRBJ2-1 provide the parts outside the CDR3, is KAGVTQTPRYLIKTRGQQVTLSCSPISGHRSVSWYQQTPGQGLQFLFEYFSETQRNKGNFPGRFSGRQFSNSRSEMNVSTLELGDSALYLCASSLDRGNINEQFFGPGTRLTVL.

The chain is built from TRBV7-2 and TRBJ1-6; TRBD1 agrees at 8 bases. The germline V gene has CDR1 SGHTA and CDR2 FQGNSA. With 5 bases clipped from V and 3 bases from J, the junction kept 6 bases outside the gene matches. The CDR3 totals 16 residues. This chain's CDR3 is CASSRSTGDYNSPLHF. The CDR3, as DNA: TGTGCCAGCAGCCGATCGACAGGGGACTATAATTCACCCCTCCACTTT.

V gene TRBV5-1 combines with J gene TRBJ2-5; 8 bases match TRBD1. Matching the DNA end better, TRBJ2-7 makes the J call doubtful. The CDR3 is 14 amino acids. Germline V gene lookup returns CDR1 SGHRS and CDR2 YFSETQ. This chain's CDR3 is CASGPDRGIDEQYF. CDR3 bases: TGCGCCAGCGGCCCTGACAGGGGTATCGACGAGCAGTACTTC.

In its sample, this clonotype was seen a few times. J is TRBJ2-1 and V is TRBV6-5; 8 bases agree with TRBD2. Trimming took 2 bases from V and 2 from J; bases not matched to a gene: 5. From germline, CDR1 is MNHEY and CDR2 SVGAGI. CDR3 size: 16 residues. The CDR3 DNA sequence: TGTGCCAGCAGTTACGGGGGAGCGGGAGCCTACAATGAGCAGTTCTTC. Translated, it gives CASSYGGAGAYNEQFF.

This clonotype was counted between two and nine times. The rearrangement uses TRBV6-2 or TRBV6-3 and TRBJ1-1; D ambiguous. Trimming removed 3 bases from V and 1 base from J, with 9 bases in between. Germline lookup yields CDR1 MNHEY and CDR2 SVGEGT. This CDR3 is built from 14 residues. This chain's CDR3 is CASSYSVRNTEAFF. CDR3 bases: TGTGCCAGCAGTTATTCAGTCCGGAACACTGAAGCTTTCTTT.

The chain couples TRBV20-1 to TRBJ1-2; the D is unclear. Trimming cost V 0 bases and J 8 bases, with 22 bases left between them. The germline V gene has CDR1 DFQATT and CDR2 SNEGSKA (reference sequence). The CDR3 totals 16 residues. Here the CDR3 reads CSARDGRGSSGIGYTF. The CDR3 DNA reads TGCAGTGCTAGAGATGGACGAGGCTCGTCGGGTATAGGCTACACCTTC.

This clonotype has more than one count but fewer than ten. V is TRBV28 and J is TRBJ2-3; possible D gene TRBD2, 6 bases. The CDR3 loop spans 15 amino acids. V dropped 2 bases and J dropped 2 bases, with 11 bases sitting between them. Germline CDR1 and CDR2: MDHEN and SYDVKM. The CDR3 sequence: CASSLAGKVTDTQYF. The CDR3 nucleotides are TGTGCCAGCAGTTTAGCGGGAAAGGTCACAGATACGCAGTATTTT. The complete variable domain, with remaining parts taken from reference TRBV28 and TRBJ2-3, reads DVKVTQSSRYLVKRTGEKVFLECVQDMDHENMFWYRQDPGLGLRLIYFSYDVKMKEKGDIPEGYSVSREKKERFSLILESASTNQTSMYLCASSLAGKVTDTQYFGPGTRLTVL.

This chain's CDR3 is CASAPPLAATTDTQYF. Written as DNA, the CDR3 is TGTGCCAGCGCCCCGCCGCTAGCGGCAACCACAGATACGCAGTATTTT. The chain combines TRBV2 with TRBJ2-3; TRBD2 matches 7 bases. Looked up from germline, CDR1 is SNHLY and CDR2 is FYNNEI. Trimming at V came to 8 bases and at J to 2 bases, leaving 13 bases not matched to a gene. CDR3 size: 16 residues.

The CDR3 DNA follows: TGTGCCAGCAGCCGCGGGACAGTACAAGAAGCTTTCTTT. This translates into CASSRGTVQEAFF. J is TRBJ1-1 and V is TRBV28; 7 bases fit TRBD1. The CDR3 totals 13 residues. Trimming took 6 bases from V and 8 from J; bases not matched to a gene: 9. CDR1 MDHEN and CDR2 SYDVKM come from the germline V gene.

This clonotype was seen a few times. CDR3 coding DNA: TGTGCCACCCCATGCTTTATTTGGGACAGCCCCCAAGAGACCCAGTACTTC. The encoded protein is CATPCFIWDSPQETQYF. The chain employs TRBV10-3 and TRBJ2-5, with 7 bases lining up with TRBD1. With 10 bases clipped from V and 1 base from J, the junction kept 18 bases outside the gene matches. Germline V gives CDR1 ENHRY, CDR2 SYGVKD. The CDR3 loop spans 17 amino acids.

A few counts support this clonotype. The chain uses TRBV27 and TRBJ1-4; TRBD1 is a possible D gene (5 bases). CDR3 length equals 14 residues. V lost 7 bases, J lost 7 bases, and 16 bases lay in between. Germline CDR1 and CDR2: MNHEY and SMNVEV (reference sequence). For the CDR3, the DNA is TGTGCCAGCAAAGGTCTGGGGGGGGGTGAAAAACTGTTTTTT. Amino acids: CASKGLGGGEKLFF.

This clonotype appeared a few times. V and J are TRBV10-3 and TRBJ2-2; TRBD2 matches at 14 bases. Germline lookup yields CDR1 ENHRY and CDR2 SYGVKD. Germline trimming cut 5 bases from V and 1 base from J; bases unmatched to any gene: 3. There are 17 residues in the CDR3. CDR3 sequence: CAISPGLAGENTGELFF. In DNA, the CDR3 is TGTGCCATCAGTCCGGGACTAGCGGGAGAGAACACCGGGGAGCTGTTTTTT.

As DNA, the CDR3 is TGCGCCAGCAGCGTCAGGGAGGATGCTGAAGCTTTCTTT. Amino acids: CASSVREDAEAFF. The chain carries TRBV5-1 and TRBJ1-1, with a weak D call TRBD1 (5 bases). This CDR3 region has 13 residues. V was clipped by 4 bases and J by 6 bases, with 13 bases between them. Germline values: CDR1 SGHRS, CDR2 YFSETQ.

In its sample, this clonotype was seen a few times. The chain couples TRBV5-1 to TRBJ1-4, with 9 bases aligning to TRBD1. This CDR3 region has 14 residues. Germline lookup yields CDR1 SGHRS and CDR2 YFSETQ. Trimming took 3 bases from V and 10 from J; bases not matched to a gene: 7. The CDR3 nucleotides are TGCGCCAGCAGCTCGCGGACAGGGGCGGGAAAACTGTTTTTT. Translating it yields CASSSRTGAGKLFF.

In its sample, this clonotype was seen a few times. V gene TRBV20-1 combines with J gene TRBJ2-3, with D possibly TRBD2 on 5 matching bases. The V gene's germline CDR1 is DFQATT and CDR2 SNEGSKA (reference sequence). CDR3 length: 16 residues. Trimming shortened V by 6 bases and J by 3 bases, and 22 bases separated the two germline ends. This CDR3 reads CSARAFGSGRTDTQYF. CDR3 coding DNA: TGCAGTGCACGGGCCTTTGGGAGCGGACGTACAGATACGCAGTATTTT.

This CDR3 is CASSLGSRGVYNEQFF. DNA for the CDR3: TGTGCCAGCAGTTTAGGCTCGCGGGGGGTCTACAATGAGCAGTTCTTC. The genes are TRBV12-3 or TRBV12-4 and TRBJ2-1, with 8 positions matching TRBD2. V shed 1 base, J shed 3 bases, and the junction held 5 bases outside the gene matches. The length of the CDR3 is 16 residues.

In its sample, this clonotype was seen many times. This chain joins TRBV5-1 and TRBJ2-1; 9 bases are shared with TRBD2. V gave up 4 bases and J gave up 6 bases; unmatched junction bases: 8. The CDR3 loop spans 15 amino acids. Germline-derived CDR1 and CDR2 are SGHRS and YFSETQ. CDR3 residues: CASSPASGKTNEQFF. CDR3 in DNA: TGCGCCAGCAGCCCGGCTAGCGGGAAGACCAATGAGCAGTTCTTC.

The chain couples TRBV5-1 to TRBJ2-5, with D possibly TRBD2 on 6 matching bases. Trimming left V 4 bases short and J 1 base short, with 11 bases between. Germline V CDR1 and CDR2: SGHRS, YFSETQ. This CDR3 contains 14 residues. This chain's CDR3 is CASSARDRQETQYF. CDR3 coding DNA: TGCGCCAGCAGCGCGCGGGACCGCCAAGAGACCCAGTACTTC.

The chain has TRBV6-1 and TRBJ2-3; a possible D gene is TRBD2 (5 bases). CDR1 MNHNS and CDR2 SASEGT come from the germline V gene. The CDR3 runs to 14 residues. Trimming removed 2 bases at V and 4 bases at J, with 10 bases between. CDR3 protein: CASSENERADTQYF. DNA for the CDR3: TGTGCCAGCAGTGAAAACGAGAGGGCAGATACGCAGTATTTT.